This is a list of T cell receptor beta chains from one sample in a study of T cell responses to AZD1222 COVID-19 vaccine. Sequenced by immunoSEQ multiplex PCR; TCRdb stores in-frame clones only, minus some. The table records more than 150,000 clones, roughly nine tenths of them present only once. Specimen: peripheral blood, collected 28 days after the second AZD1222 dose. The receptor source for this set is an adult who received the AZD1222 COVID-19 vaccine. The CDR3 runs from the conserved cysteine through the conserved F or W. Fields, in order: D gene, clone size, V gene, J gene, CDR3 DNA, CDR3 protein. D genes are given only for firm matches. For some rows the clone size is stated as once, few or many, or as a class when expanded; others skip it.

.,.,TRBV19,TRBJ2-4,TGTGCCAGTAGTATCTCTGGGGGGTTAGGCAAAAACATTCAGTACTTC,CASSISGGLGKNIQYF
.,.,TRBV15,TRBJ2-3,TGTGCCACCAGCAGAGATCCGGGACGGCAGCAAGATACGCAGTATTTT,CATSRDPGRQQDTQYF
TRBD2,once,TRBV4-2,TRBJ2-1,TGTGCCAGCAGCCCGCAGCGGGAGCAGTCCTACAATGAGCAGTTCTTC,CASSPQREQSYNEQFF
.,.,TRBV6-5,TRBJ1-5,TGTGCCAGCAGTCGCAGGGGAGGGGATCAGCCCCAGCATTTT,CASSRRGGDQPQHF
.,.,TRBV19,TRBJ1-1,TGTGCCAGTAGTATAGGGGCAGGGCGGGTCGCCGGGATGAACACTGAAGCTTTCTTT,CASSIGAGRVAGMNTEAFF
TRBD1,.,TRBV7-9,TRBJ2-7,TGTGCCAGCAGTTTCGACAGGGGTGTAACCTACGAGCAGTACTTC,CASSFDRGVTYEQYF
.,.,TRBV7-8,TRBJ1-4,TGTGCCAGCAGCTTAGCTAGGGTCAGGGGCAGGGAAAAACTGTTTTTT,CASSLARVRGREKLFF
.,.,TRBV7-9,TRBJ2-6,TGTGCCAGCAGCTTAAGCAGGCCGAGGGGGGCCAACGTCCTGACTTTC,CASSLSRPRGANVLTF
TRBD2,.,TRBV10-3,TRBJ2-7,TGTGCCATCAGTGAGGGGACTACCTACGAGCAGTACTTC,CAISEGTTYEQYF
TRBD1,.,TRBV5-4,TRBJ1-1,TGTGCCAGCAGCTTCCAACAGGGGTTGCCGACTGAAGCTTTCTTT,CASSFQQGLPTEAFF
.,.,TRBV2,TRBJ2-1,TGTGCCAGCAGTGACGGGGGGCGCAATGAGCAGTTCTTC,CASSDGGRNEQFF
.,.,TRBV7-9,TRBJ2-1,TGTGCCAGCAGCTTAAATTCCCGTTACAATGAGCAGTTCTTC,CASSLNSRYNEQFF
.,.,TRBV27,TRBJ1-1,TGTGCCAGCAGTTTACAGTACCAGGGGACTGAAGCTTTCTTT,CASSLQYQGTEAFF
.,.,TRBV12-5,TRBJ1-2,TGTGCTAGTGGTTTGAGGCACGGATACTATGGCTACACCTTC,CASGLRHGYYGYTF
.,.,TRBV30,TRBJ2-1,TGTGCCTGTGACTCCTACAATGAGCAGTTCTTC,CACDSYNEQFF
TRBD2,.,TRBV7-3,TRBJ2-3,TGTGCCAGCAGCTTAAGGGGCGGGGGGGCTGGCACAGATACGCAGTATTTT,CASSLRGGGAGTDTQYF
.,.,TRBV20-1,TRBJ1-6,TGCAGTGCTAGTCGAATGGATTCACCCCTCCACTTT,CSASRMDSPLHF